This T cell receptor beta chain was documented in a study of vaccination and CD4 T cells after COVID-19. As for the study in general: Each convalescent patient was PCR positive for SARS-CoV-2 on nasal swab; nine or ten cases were mild and one severe.

Cultured CD4+ T-cell DNA underwent Oncomine TCR Beta short-read sequencing. A single record per CDR3 protein comes from TCRdb applying MiXCR to the PCR reads. The table has 9,500 to 13,000 distinct CDR3 sequences, more than 35% seen once. The treatment is: roughly 10-day PBMC culture with coronavirus spike peptide pools or control peptides (ViraFEST assay). This clonotype was detected once. What it binds is unknown. The specimen was CD4+ T cells from blood, cultured in vitro. The receptor's source is a human donor who had recovered from COVID-19.

The CDR3 protein is CASSAGSGTEAFF. CDR3 nucleotides: TGTGCCAGCAGTGCTGGGAGTGGTACTGAAGCTTTCTTT. The V call is TRBV25-1, the J call TRBJ1-1; D call uncertain. CDR3 length: 13 amino acids. Germline V CDR1 and CDR2: MGHDK, SYGVNS. Trimming removed 4 bases at V and 5 bases at J, with 11 bases between. Complete variable domain (other parts from reference TRBV25-1 and TRBJ1-1): EADIYQTPRYLVIGTGKKITLECSQTMGHDKMYWYQQDPGMELHLIHYSYGVNSTEKGDLSSESTVSRIRTEHFPLTLESARPSHTSQYLCASSAGSGTEAFFGQGTRLTVV.